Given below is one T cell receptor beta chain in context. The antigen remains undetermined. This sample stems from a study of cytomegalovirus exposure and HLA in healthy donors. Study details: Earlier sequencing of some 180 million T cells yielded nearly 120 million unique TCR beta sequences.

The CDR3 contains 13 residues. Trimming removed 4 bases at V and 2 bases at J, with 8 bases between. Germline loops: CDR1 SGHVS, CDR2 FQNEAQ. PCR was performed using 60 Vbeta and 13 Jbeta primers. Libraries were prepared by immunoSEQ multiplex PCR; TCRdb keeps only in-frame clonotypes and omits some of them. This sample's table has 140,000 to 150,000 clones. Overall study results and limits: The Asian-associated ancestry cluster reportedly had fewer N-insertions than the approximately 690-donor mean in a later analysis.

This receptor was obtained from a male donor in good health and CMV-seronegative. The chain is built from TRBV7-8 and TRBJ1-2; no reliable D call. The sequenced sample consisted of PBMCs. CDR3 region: CASSSGRNYGYTF. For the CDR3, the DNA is TGTGCCAGCAGCTCCGGGAGGAACTATGGCTACACCTTC.